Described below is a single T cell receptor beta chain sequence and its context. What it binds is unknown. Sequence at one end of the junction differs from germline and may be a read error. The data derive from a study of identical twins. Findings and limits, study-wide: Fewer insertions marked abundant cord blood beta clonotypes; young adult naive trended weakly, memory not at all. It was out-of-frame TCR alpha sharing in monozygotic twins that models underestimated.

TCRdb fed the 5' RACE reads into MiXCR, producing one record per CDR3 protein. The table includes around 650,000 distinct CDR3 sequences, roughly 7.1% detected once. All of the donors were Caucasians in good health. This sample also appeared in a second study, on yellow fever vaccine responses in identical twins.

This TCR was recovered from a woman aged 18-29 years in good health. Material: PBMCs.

The CDR3 DNA sequence: TGTGCCAGCAGCCGATCAGGACAGGGAGGGAATGAGCAGCTCTTC. Translation gives CASSRSGQGGNEQLF. The genes are TRBV7-7 and TRBJ2-1; a weak D match, TRBD1 (8 bases). Per germline, CDR1 SSHAT and CDR2 FNYEAQ (reference sequence). This CDR3 comprises 15 residues.